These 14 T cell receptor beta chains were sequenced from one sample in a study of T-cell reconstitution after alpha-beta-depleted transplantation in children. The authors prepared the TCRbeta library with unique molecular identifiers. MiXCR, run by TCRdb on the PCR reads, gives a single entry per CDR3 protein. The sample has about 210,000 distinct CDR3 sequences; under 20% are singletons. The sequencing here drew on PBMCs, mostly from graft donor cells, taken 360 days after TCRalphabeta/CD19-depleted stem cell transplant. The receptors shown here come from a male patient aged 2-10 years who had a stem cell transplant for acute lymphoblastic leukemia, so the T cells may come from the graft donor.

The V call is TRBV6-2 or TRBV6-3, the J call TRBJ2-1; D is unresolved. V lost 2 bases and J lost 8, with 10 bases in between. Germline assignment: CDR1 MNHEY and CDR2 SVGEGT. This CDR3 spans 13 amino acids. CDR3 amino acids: CASSYLEWDEQFF. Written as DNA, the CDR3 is TGTGCCAGCAGTTACCTAGAGTGGGATGAGCAGTTCTTC.

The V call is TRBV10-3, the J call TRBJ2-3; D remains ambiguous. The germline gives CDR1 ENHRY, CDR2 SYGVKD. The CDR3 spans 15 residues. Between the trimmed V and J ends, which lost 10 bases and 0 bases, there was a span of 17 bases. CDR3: CATISLTGSTDTQYF. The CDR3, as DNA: TGTGCCACCATAAGCCTCACCGGGAGCACAGATACGCAGTATTTT.

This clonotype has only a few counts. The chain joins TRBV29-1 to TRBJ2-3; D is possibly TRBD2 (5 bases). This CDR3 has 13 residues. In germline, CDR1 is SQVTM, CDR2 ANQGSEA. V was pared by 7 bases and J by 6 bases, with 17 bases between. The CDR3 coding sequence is TGCAGCGCTAGCTCGTCCGTGAGGGATACGCAGTATTTT. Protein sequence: CSASSSVRDTQYF.

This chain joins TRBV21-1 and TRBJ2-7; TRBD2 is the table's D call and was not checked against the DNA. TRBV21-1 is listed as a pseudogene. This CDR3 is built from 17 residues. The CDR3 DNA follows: TGTGCCAGCAGCAAAGGGAGAGCGGGAGGGCAGCTCTACGAGCAGTACTTC. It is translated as CASSKGRAGGQLYEQYF.

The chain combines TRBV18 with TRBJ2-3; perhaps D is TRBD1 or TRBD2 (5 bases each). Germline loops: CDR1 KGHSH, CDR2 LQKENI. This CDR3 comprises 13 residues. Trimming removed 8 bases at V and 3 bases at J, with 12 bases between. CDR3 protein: CASQGPYTDTQYF. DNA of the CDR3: TGTGCCAGCCAGGGACCTTATACAGATACGCAGTATTTT.

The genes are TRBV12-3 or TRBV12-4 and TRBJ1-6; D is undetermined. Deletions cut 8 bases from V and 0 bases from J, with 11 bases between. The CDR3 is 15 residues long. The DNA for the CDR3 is TGTGCCAGCTCAACCGGGAGCTCCTATAATTCACCCCTCCACTTT. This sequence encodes CASSTGSSYNSPLHF.

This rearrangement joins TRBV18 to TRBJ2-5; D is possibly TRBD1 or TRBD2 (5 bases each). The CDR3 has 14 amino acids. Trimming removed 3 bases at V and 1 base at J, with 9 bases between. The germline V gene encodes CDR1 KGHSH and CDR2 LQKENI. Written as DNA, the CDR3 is TGTGCCAGCTCACCTGGGGACGCCCAAGAGACCCAGTACTTC. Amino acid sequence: CASSPGDAQETQYF.

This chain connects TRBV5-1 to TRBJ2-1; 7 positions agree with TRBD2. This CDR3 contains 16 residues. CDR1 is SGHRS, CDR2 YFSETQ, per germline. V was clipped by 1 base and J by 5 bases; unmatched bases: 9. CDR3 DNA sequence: TGCGCCAGCAGCTTGTATTCGCGGGGGTCCCACAATGAGCAGTTCTTC. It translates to CASSLYSRGSHNEQFF.

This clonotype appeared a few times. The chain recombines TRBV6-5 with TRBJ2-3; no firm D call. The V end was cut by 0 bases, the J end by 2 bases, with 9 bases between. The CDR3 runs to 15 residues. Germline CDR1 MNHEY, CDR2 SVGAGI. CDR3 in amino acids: CASSYSGTATDTQYF. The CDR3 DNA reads TGTGCCAGCAGTTACTCCGGCACAGCCACAGATACGCAGTATTTT.

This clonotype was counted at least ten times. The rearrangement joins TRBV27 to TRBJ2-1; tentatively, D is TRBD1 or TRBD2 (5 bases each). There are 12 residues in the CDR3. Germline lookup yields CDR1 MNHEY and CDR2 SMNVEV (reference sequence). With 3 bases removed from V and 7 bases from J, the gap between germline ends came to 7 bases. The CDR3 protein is CASSFEGNEQFF. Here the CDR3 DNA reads TGTGCCAGCAGTTTCGAGGGGAATGAGCAGTTCTTC.

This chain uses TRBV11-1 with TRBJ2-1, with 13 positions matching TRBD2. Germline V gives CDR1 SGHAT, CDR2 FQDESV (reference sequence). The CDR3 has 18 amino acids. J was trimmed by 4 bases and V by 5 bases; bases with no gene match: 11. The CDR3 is CASSPFQATSGGYNEQFF. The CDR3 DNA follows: TGTGCCAGCAGCCCATTTCAGGCGACTAGCGGGGGGTACAATGAGCAGTTCTTC.

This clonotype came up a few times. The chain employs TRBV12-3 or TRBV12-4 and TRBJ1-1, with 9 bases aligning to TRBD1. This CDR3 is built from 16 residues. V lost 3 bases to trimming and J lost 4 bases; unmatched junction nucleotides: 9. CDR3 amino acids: CASSFRPGQGATEAFF. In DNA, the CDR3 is TGTGCCAGCAGTTTTAGGCCGGGACAGGGAGCCACTGAAGCTTTCTTT.

CDR3 protein: CASSSLGGESIQYF. For the CDR3, the DNA is TGTGCCAGCAGCTCTCTCGGGGGAGAGAGCATTCAGTACTTC. The gene calls are TRBV7-2 and TRBJ2-4, with D possibly matching TRBD2 (6 bases). V lost 4 bases and J 9 bases, leaving 16 bases between the germline ends. This CDR3 has 14 residues. CDR1 and CDR2 (germline): SGHTA, FQGNSA. The full variable domain, with the rest looked up from reference TRBV7-2 and TRBJ2-4, is GAGVSQSPSNKVTEKGKDVELRCDPISGHTALYWYRQSLGQGLEFLIYFQGNSAPDKSGLPSDRFSAERTGGSVSTLTIQRTQQEDSAVYLCASSSLGGESIQYFGAGTRLSVL.

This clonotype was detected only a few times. CDR3 in amino acids: CASSLRAFNEQFF. In nucleotides, the CDR3 is TGTGCCAGCAGCTTAAGGGCTTTCAATGAGCAGTTCTTC. The V call is TRBV13, the J call TRBJ2-1; no clear D. The CDR3 spans 13 residues. CDR1 PRHDT and CDR2 FYEKMQ come from the germline V gene (reference sequence). V was clipped by 2 bases and J by 6 bases, with 8 bases between them.